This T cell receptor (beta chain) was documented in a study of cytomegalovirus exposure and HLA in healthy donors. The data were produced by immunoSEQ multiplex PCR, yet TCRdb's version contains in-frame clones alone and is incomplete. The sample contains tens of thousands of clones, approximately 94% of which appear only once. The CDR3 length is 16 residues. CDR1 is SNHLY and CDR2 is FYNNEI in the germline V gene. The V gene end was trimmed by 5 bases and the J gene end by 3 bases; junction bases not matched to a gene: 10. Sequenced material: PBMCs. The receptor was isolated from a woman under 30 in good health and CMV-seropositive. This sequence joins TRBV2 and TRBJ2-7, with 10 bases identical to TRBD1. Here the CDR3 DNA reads TGTGCCAGCAGTAGACCCGGGACAGGGGCCTTCTACGAGCAGTACTTC. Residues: CASSRPGTGAFYEQYF.